This T cell receptor (beta chain) was observed in a study of blood T cell repertoires in COVID-19. Study background: Acute and convalescent COVID-19 samples came from the United States, Italy and Spain. The cDNA or gDNA used as material had been derived from T cells, B-cell-depleted T cells, or PBMCs.

The data were produced by immunoSEQ multiplex PCR, yet TCRdb's version contains in-frame clones alone and is incomplete. This table has more than 70,000 clones, 86% appearing once. From germline, CDR1 is SGHRS and CDR2 YFSETQ. The CDR3 consists of 15 residues. Trimming at V came to 4 bases and at J to 5 bases, leaving 6 bases not matched to a gene. This TCR was recovered from a man aged 55 to 70 with acute or convalescent COVID-19. The J gene is TRBJ2-1, the V gene TRBV5-1; 10 bases are a match to TRBD2. Sequencing used peripheral blood. The DNA for the CDR3 is TGCGCCAGCAGCCGATGGACTAGCGGAAACAATGAGCAGTTCTTC. Residues: CASSRWTSGNNEQFF.